This T cell receptor (beta chain) was identified during a study of OX40 agonist ivuxolimab in advanced cancers. Study information: One patient with hepatocellular carcinoma and two with cutaneous melanoma, three in all, had partial responses.

CDR3 length equals 15 residues. Germline V gene data show CDR1 as MGHRA and CDR2 as YSYEKL. With 2 bases clipped from V and 5 bases from J, the junction kept 7 bases outside the gene matches. Sequenced by immunoSEQ multiplex PCR; TCRdb stores in-frame clones only, minus some. This table holds 60,000 or so clones, just over 85% found once. The study's findings and limits: Determination of antigen specificity was not performed for the expanded peripheral T cells. Doses of 0.1 to 3.0 mg/kg were accompanied by clonal expansion of CD4+ and CD8+ blood T cells by week 6.

This clone was seen only once. Antigen specificity is unknown. Peripheral blood came from all dose cohorts at three timepoints. Here the sequenced sample was CD4+ or CD8+ T cells sorted from blood, taken in a trial of the OX40 agonist ivuxolimab. This receptor was identified in an adult with an advanced solid tumor such as melanoma, head and neck, liver or kidney cancer. The chain links TRBV4-1 to TRBJ2-7; 9 bases are shared with TRBD1. CDR3 residues: CASSQRQGERDEQYF. DNA for the CDR3: TGCGCCAGCAGCCAACGACAGGGGGAGAGAGACGAGCAGTACTTC.